The 18 T cell receptor beta chains in this list originate from one sample, sequenced in a study of T cell repertoires in cytomegalovirus infection. For these TCRs, the target antigens are not known. One entry per CDR3 protein, called by TCRdb with MiXCR from the reads. In the table there are approximately 270,000 distinct CDR3 sequences, about 20% of which are singletons. Sequenced material: cultured PBMCs, taken from culture after CMV antigen stimulation. The source of these receptors is a human donor in good health (CMV status not recorded). Some clones in this sample may be carry-over from other donors' samples.

In the case of this clonotype: Being one base from a much bigger clone, this may be a read error. The rearrangement uses TRBV7-2 and TRBJ2-1; no reliable D call. This CDR3 contains 14 residues. Germline CDR1 and CDR2: SGHTA and FQGNSA. Trimming took 2 bases from V and 0 from J, leaving 5 bases between them. CDR3 sequence: CASSLPSSYNEQFF. The CDR3 region has the DNA TGTGCCAGCAGCTTACCGAGCTCCTACAATGAGCAGTTCTTC.

This chain links TRBV7-8 with TRBJ1-6; D is possibly TRBD1 (5 bases). In germline, CDR1 is SGHVS, CDR2 FQNEAQ. The CDR3 contains 14 residues. The V gene lost 2 bases and the J gene lost 7 bases, with 9 bases spanning the gap. The CDR3 nucleotides read TGTGCCAGCAGCTTACCAGGGCGAAATTCACCCCTCCACTTT. Protein product: CASSLPGRNSPLHF.

This clonotype was seen only a few times. The rearrangement joins TRBV19 to TRBJ2-6; 7 bases line up with TRBD1. This CDR3 spans 18 amino acids. In germline, CDR1 is LNHDA, CDR2 SQIVND (reference sequence). V gave up 6 bases and J gave up 0 bases; unmatched junction bases: 11. For the CDR3, the DNA is TGTGCCAGTAGCCTAGCCGGGCGACAGGGCTCTGGGGCCAACGTCCTGACTTTC. Translated, it gives CASSLAGRQGSGANVLTF.

This chain joins TRBV6-1 and TRBJ2-1; the match to TRBD2 covers 7 bases. This CDR3 contains 15 residues. Germline V lookup: CDR1 MNHNS, CDR2 SASEGT. The ends lost 3 bases at V and 0 bases at J; junction bases unmatched: 2. As DNA, the CDR3 is TGTGCCAGCAGTGACGGGGGGAGCTCCTACAATGAGCAGTTCTTC. Its translation is CASSDGGSSYNEQFF.

This clonotype came up a few times. The chain recombines TRBV5-6 with TRBJ2-5; tentative D call: TRBD2 (5 bases). This CDR3 has 14 residues. V lost 3 bases and J lost 2, with 11 bases in between. The germline gives CDR1 SGHDT, CDR2 YYEEEE. The CDR3 DNA follows: TGTGCCAGCAGCTCCACCGGGATGCAAGAGACCCAGTACTTC. This codes for CASSSTGMQETQYF.

The V and J genes are TRBV7-2 and TRBJ2-7; 7 nucleotides line up with TRBD1. J gave up 6 bases and V 5 bases, and 4 bases lay outside the gene matches. The germline V gene encodes CDR1 SGHTA and CDR2 FQGNSA. The length of the CDR3 is 12 residues. The CDR3 reads CASSQTGAEQYF. CDR3 coding DNA: TGTGCCAGCAGCCAAACAGGGGCCGAGCAGTACTTC.

This clonotype was seen only a few times. The chain carries TRBV11-2 and TRBJ1-1; D is ambiguous. Germline V gene sequence: CDR1 SGHAT, CDR2 FQNNGV. The CDR3 is 12 amino acids. V shed 0 bases and J shed 5 bases, with 4 bases lying between them. CDR3 in amino acids: CASSLDLTEAFF. As DNA, the CDR3 is TGTGCCAGCAGCTTAGATCTAACTGAAGCTTTCTTT. The full variable domain, with the rest looked up from reference TRBV11-2 and TRBJ1-1, is EAGVAQSPRYKIIEKRQSVAFWCNPISGHATLYWYQQILGQGPKLLIQFQNNGVVDDSQLPKDRFSAERLKGVDSTLKIQPAKLEDSAVYLCASSLDLTEAFFGQGTRLTVV.

There are many counts of this clonotype. The CDR3 reads CASSFDGTGSTEAFF. The CDR3 DNA sequence: TGTGCCAGCAGTTTCGATGGGACAGGTAGCACTGAAGCTTTCTTT. The J gene is TRBJ1-1, the V gene TRBV7-2, with 8 bases lining up with TRBD1. J gave up 4 bases and V 6 bases, and 10 bases lay outside the gene matches. CDR1 is SGHTA, CDR2 FQGNSA, per germline. The CDR3 covers 15 residues.

The CDR3 here is CASSTRWTDTQYF. CDR3 sequence (DNA): TGTGCCAGCAGTACTAGGTGGACAGATACGCAGTATTTT. J is TRBJ2-3 and V is TRBV12-3 or TRBV12-4, with D possibly being TRBD2 (5 bases). With 5 bases removed from V and 3 bases from J, the gap between germline ends came to 9 bases. This CDR3 region has 13 residues.

The table lists this clonotype with many counts. V and J are TRBV7-2 and TRBJ2-1; 10 nucleotides agree with TRBD2. The trim removed 3 bases at V and 6 bases at J, leaving 5 bases unmatched. This CDR3 is 15 amino acids long. Per germline, CDR1 SGHTA and CDR2 FQGNSA. CDR3 sequence: CASSFGAGGPNEQFF. The CDR3 nucleotides are TGTGCCAGCAGCTTTGGAGCGGGAGGGCCCAATGAGCAGTTCTTC.

V usage is TRBV11-2 and J usage is TRBJ2-6, with 8 bases that match TRBD1. The germline V gene encodes CDR1 SGHAT and CDR2 FQNNGV. V dropped 4 bases and J dropped 1; count of bases not matched to a gene: 9. The CDR3 has 18 residues. The CDR3 DNA is TGTGCCAGCAGCTATAGGGCGACAGGGGTTTCTGGGGCCAACGTCCTGACTTTC. Protein: CASSYRATGVSGANVLTF. Full variable domain (missing parts from reference TRBV11-2 and TRBJ2-6): EAGVAQSPRYKIIEKRQSVAFWCNPISGHATLYWYQQILGQGPKLLIQFQNNGVVDDSQLPKDRFSAERLKGVDSTLKIQPAKLEDSAVYLCASSYRATGVSGANVLTFGAGSRLTVL.

The V gene is TRBV12-3 or TRBV12-4, the J gene TRBJ2-3, with 7 bases that match TRBD1. Losses at the gene ends were 5 bases for V and 8 bases for J; bases not matched to a gene: 7. This CDR3 is built from 13 residues. CDR3: CASSPRQGGTQYF. The CDR3 nucleotides read TGTGCCAGCAGTCCGCGACAGGGCGGTACGCAGTATTTT.

Here the CDR3 reads CASSPGLASDEQFF. The CDR3 nucleotides are TGTGCCAGCAGCCCGGGACTAGCGAGCGATGAGCAGTTCTTC. The J gene is TRBJ2-1, the V gene TRBV6-1; 10 bases line up with TRBD2. V was pared by 6 bases and J by 8 bases, with 7 bases of the junction left unmatched. The CDR3 runs to 14 residues. CDR1 and CDR2 (germline): MNHNS, SASEGT.

This clonotype was observed a handful of times. This rearrangement joins TRBV7-9 to TRBJ2-3; the match to TRBD2 covers 7 bases. Trimming cost V 1 base and J 4 bases; bases outside gene matches: 5. There are 15 residues in the CDR3. Germline CDR1 and CDR2: SEHNR and FQNEAQ (reference sequence). CDR3 DNA: TGTGCCAGCAGCTTAGTTGGGAGGGCGGCAGATACGCAGTATTTT. It translates to CASSLVGRAADTQYF.

This clonotype has ten or more counts. The V gene is TRBV7-2, the J gene TRBJ2-3; D assignment may be TRBD1 or TRBD2 (6 bases each). The germline V and J ends were trimmed by 5 bases and 6 bases, with 15 bases remaining between them. There are 14 residues in the CDR3. From germline, CDR1 is SGHTA and CDR2 FQGNSA. Written as DNA, the CDR3 is TGTGCCAGCAGCCGAGATAGGGGGGTGGATACGCAGTATTTT. Translated, it gives CASSRDRGVDTQYF.

This clonotype appeared many times. The chain carries TRBV11-2 and TRBJ2-7; TRBD1 matches 8 bases. CDR3 length equals 13 residues. Germline loops: CDR1 SGHAT, CDR2 FQNNGV. The ends lost 1 base at V and 6 bases at J; junction bases unmatched: 2. The CDR3 coding sequence is TGTGCCAGCAGCTTAGGGCAGGGGGCCGAGCAGTACGTC. As protein: CASSLGQGAEQYV.

In this sample, this clonotype turned up a few times. The chain has TRBV4-1 and TRBJ2-2; the match to TRBD2 covers 8 bases. The germline V gene encodes CDR1 MGHRA and CDR2 YSYEKL. V lost 3 bases and J lost 5; bases outside the gene matches: 8. This CDR3 spans 16 amino acids. The CDR3 loop is CASSHPGTSRTGELFF. DNA of the CDR3: TGCGCCAGCAGCCATCCCGGGACTAGTAGGACCGGGGAGCTGTTTTTT.

V and J are TRBV19 and TRBJ2-2, with 10 bases lining up with TRBD2. CDR1 is LNHDA and CDR2 is SQIVND in the germline V gene (reference sequence). This CDR3 contains 18 residues. The V and J ends lost 2 bases and 0 bases, in that order; junction bases with no gene match: 6. Here the CDR3 reads CASSILPSGRANTGELFF. CDR3 nucleotide sequence: TGTGCCAGTAGTATACTCCCTAGCGGGAGAGCGAACACCGGGGAGCTGTTTTTT.